The 10 T cell receptor beta chains below come from one sample, sequenced in a study of blood T cell repertoires in COVID-19. TCRdb's copy holds only in-frame clones and misses some; the assay was immunoSEQ multiplex PCR. The sample includes 50,000 to 75,000 clones, over 90% of them seen just once. Sequenced material: peripheral blood. These receptors all stem from a man aged 45-65 years with active COVID-19.

V usage is TRBV11-2 and J usage is TRBJ2-2; TRBD2 might be the D (6 bases). Germline loops: CDR1 SGHAT, CDR2 FQNNGV. The V end was cut by 5 bases, the J end by 0 bases, with 19 bases between. The CDR3 length is 18 residues. The CDR3, as DNA: TGTGCCAGCAGCACAATCGTATTGGCGGGGACGAACACCGGGGAGCTGTTTTTT. It yields the protein CASSTIVLAGTNTGELFF.

This chain uses TRBV5-1 with TRBJ1-5; tentative D call: TRBD1 (5 bases). CDR3 length: 16 residues. Germline lookup yields CDR1 SGHRS and CDR2 YFSETQ. Trimming removed 2 bases from V and 6 bases from J, with 18 bases in between. CDR3: CASSFGPVGGGQPQHF. CDR3 DNA sequence: TGCGCCAGCAGCTTTGGCCCAGTCGGGGGAGGTCAGCCCCAGCATTTT.

The genes are TRBV19 and TRBJ1-1; D not certain. Germline CDR1 and CDR2: LNHDA and SQIVND (reference sequence). V was pared by 6 bases and J by 3 bases, with 8 bases between. The CDR3 has 12 residues. CDR3 DNA: TGTGCCAGTAGCAACACCTACACTGAAGCTTTCTTT. As protein: CASSNTYTEAFF.

This clone was detected only a few times. The V call is TRBV19, the J call TRBJ1-6; 10 bases are a match to TRBD1. Unmatched junction bases numbered 2, after V lost 5 bases and J lost 10 bases. The CDR3 runs 13 residues. Germline V gene sequence: CDR1 LNHDA, CDR2 SQIVND (reference sequence). The CDR3 region is CASSGQGDSPLHF. CDR3 in DNA: TGTGCCAGTAGTGGACAGGGGGACTCACCCCTCCACTTT.

This chain uses TRBV27 with TRBJ1-1; no clear D gene. The germline gives CDR1 MNHEY, CDR2 SMNVEV (reference sequence). The CDR3 has 12 residues. Trimming left V 3 bases short and J 7 bases short, with 9 bases between. This chain's CDR3 is CASSFLGREAFF. The CDR3 DNA follows: TGTGCCAGCAGTTTCCTGGGCCGTGAAGCTTTCTTT.

The J gene is TRBJ1-4, the V gene TRBV28; 11 nucleotides match TRBD1. CDR1 is MDHEN, CDR2 SYDVKM, per germline. V was clipped by 3 bases and J by 10 bases; unmatched bases: 10. This CDR3 spans 16 amino acids. The CDR3 loop reads CASSFPWTGGAGKLFF. CDR3 nucleotide sequence: TGTGCCAGCAGTTTCCCTTGGACAGGGGGCGCGGGAAAACTGTTTTTT.

This chain joins TRBV7-2 and TRBJ2-7; TRBD1 aligns across 8 bases. Germline lookup yields CDR1 SGHTA and CDR2 FQGNSA. The junction had 6 bases not matched to a gene; V was cut back by 1 base and J by 4 bases. The CDR3 has 15 residues. The CDR3 here is CASSLGYRGFYEQYF. CDR3 sequence (DNA): TGTGCCAGCAGCTTAGGCTACAGGGGGTTTTACGAGCAGTACTTC.

The chain employs TRBV19 and TRBJ2-1, with D possibly TRBD2 on 6 matching bases. Trimming stripped 5 bases from V and 7 bases from J, with 15 bases between. Germline CDR1 is LNHDA and CDR2 is SQIVND (reference sequence). CDR3 length: 14 amino acids. Here the CDR3 DNA reads TGTGCCAGTAGTCGGACGGGGGTCTGGAATGAGCAGTTCTTC. It yields the protein CASSRTGVWNEQFF.

The rearrangement joins TRBV27 to TRBJ2-7; no clear D gene. Germline-derived CDR1 and CDR2 are MNHEY and SMNVEV (reference sequence). The CDR3 runs 13 residues. V lost 3 bases to trimming and J lost 4 bases, with 10 bases between them. The CDR3 loop is CASSFGQTYEQYF. The CDR3 DNA reads TGTGCCAGCAGTTTCGGTCAGACTTACGAGCAGTACTTC.

The rearrangement links TRBV7-9 to TRBJ2-1; tentative D call: TRBD1 (6 bases). V lost 2 bases, J lost 2 bases, and 10 bases lay in between. CDR3 size: 15 residues. Germline V CDR1 and CDR2: SEHNR, FQNEAQ (reference sequence). CDR3: CASSLQQGTYNEQFF. As DNA, the CDR3 is TGTGCCAGCAGCTTACAACAGGGTACCTACAATGAGCAGTTCTTC.